These 5 T cell receptor beta chains share one sample of origin, sequenced in a study of T cells after yellow fever vaccination (dated by TCRdb to about 2019). Library preparation was by 5' RACE. The sample was run on an Illumina NovaSeq 6000. Using fastp trimming at Q25 and MiXCR clonotype assembly, TCRdb reanalyzed the public sequencing data and kept in-frame beta chains. Entries are consolidated by CDR3 protein sequence, retaining the most common genes and DNA. This sample gives about 300,000 distinct CDR3 sequences in total; around 10% of them show up just once. The top ten hold about 3.7% of the sample. The treatment or condition label here, explained by the study, means: live attenuated yellow fever vaccine strain. The source was CD4+ T cells sorted from PBMCs, collected 5 days after the yellow fever booster vaccination. The receptors come from a man aged 18 to 30 who received the YFV17D yellow fever vaccine.

The chain employs TRBV7-9 and TRBJ2-3, with 8 bases matching TRBD2. CDR1 SEHNR and CDR2 FQNEAQ come from the germline V gene (reference sequence). Trimming cost V 5 bases and J 4 bases; bases outside gene matches: 8. The CDR3 runs to 15 residues. The CDR3 region has the DNA TGTGCCAGCAGCCTACCGGGACTAGGGGCAGATACGCAGTATTTT. Translating gives CASSLPGLGADTQYF.

This clonotype was recorded a few times. The rearrangement joins TRBV29-1 to TRBJ2-3; D might be TRBD2 (5 bases). The CDR3 extends over 12 amino acids. V lost 4 bases and J lost 3, with 8 bases in between. CDR1 SQVTM and CDR2 ANQGSEA come from the germline V gene. The CDR3 DNA reads as TGCAGCGTTGGTCTAGCTACAGATACGCAGTATTTT. Translated, it gives CSVGLATDTQYF.

V and J are TRBV28 and TRBJ2-5, with 7 bases lining up with TRBD2. CDR3 length: 14 amino acids. V shed 5 bases and J 4 bases; nucleotides not matched to a gene: 7. Germline CDR1 is MDHEN and CDR2 is SYDVKM. The CDR3 coding sequence is TGTGCCAGCAGTATTTGGGAGGGACGAGAGACCCAGTACTTC. Amino acids: CASSIWEGRETQYF.

This clonotype showed up just a few times. V is TRBV20-1 and J is TRBJ1-2; 8 nucleotides agree with TRBD1. Germline V CDR1 and CDR2: DFQATT, SNEGSKA (reference sequence). This CDR3 is 14 amino acids long. Unmatched junction bases numbered 10, after V lost 6 bases and J lost 4 bases. CDR3 DNA: TGCAGTGCGCCCCAGGGGGCGGATTCCTATGGCTACACCTTC. This translates into CSAPQGADSYGYTF.

This clonotype was found a few times. V and J are TRBV7-8 and TRBJ2-7, with D tentatively TRBD2 (5 bases). CDR3 length equals 14 residues. V shed 4 bases and J shed 1 base, with 11 bases lying between them. Looked up from germline, CDR1 is SGHVS and CDR2 is FQNEAQ. CDR3 in DNA: TGTGCCAGCAGCTGGAGCGGCCCTTCCTACGAGCAGTACTTC. Translation gives CASSWSGPSYEQYF.